The next 13 T cell receptor beta chains were all read from a single sample in a study of response to subunit inactivated influenza vaccine. In TCRdb, the RT-PCR reads were re-called with MiXCR into one record per CDR3 protein. Of 650,000 to 800,000 distinct CDR3 sequences detected, approximately 17% appear once; the ten largest clones hold around 9.9%. The source was PBMCs from blood, collected more than 4 days after vaccination. All receptors derive from a man aged 45-65 years who received an inactivated influenza vaccine.

The chain has TRBV20-1 and TRBJ2-5; 10 bases match TRBD2. Per germline, CDR1 DFQATT and CDR2 SNEGSKA (reference sequence). The CDR3 is 14 residues long. V dropped 3 bases and J dropped 5; count of bases not matched to a gene: 6. CDR3 DNA sequence: TGCAGTGCTAGTAAAGCGGGGGGGCGGGAGACCCAGTACTTC. As protein: CSASKAGGRETQYF.

V is TRBV5-5 and J is TRBJ1-6, with 8 nucleotides matching TRBD1. The germline V gene has CDR1 SGHKS and CDR2 YYEKEE (reference sequence). V gave up 4 bases and J gave up 1 base; unmatched junction bases: 7. CDR3 length equals 17 residues. CDR3 sequence: CASSLGQGGSYNSPLHF. The DNA of the CDR3 is TGTGCCAGCAGCCTAGGACAGGGAGGGTCCTATAATTCACCCCTCCACTTT. The entire variable domain, with the rest obtained from reference TRBV5-5 and TRBJ1-6, is as follows: DAGVTQSPTHLIKTRGQQVTLRCSPISGHKSVSWYQQVLGQGPQFIFQYYEKEERGRGNFPDRFSARQFPNYSSELNVNALLLGDSALYLCASSLGQGGSYNSPLHFGNGTRLTVT.

This clonotype appeared a few times. This sequence joins TRBV20-1 and TRBJ2-1; tentative D call: TRBD1 (5 bases). CDR1 and CDR2 from the germline V gene are DFQATT and SNEGSKA (reference sequence). The CDR3 is 12 amino acids. V lost 6 bases and J 7 bases, leaving 13 bases between the germline ends. Here the CDR3 reads CSAAPTGNEQFF. Written as DNA, the CDR3 is TGCAGTGCCGCCCCCACAGGTAATGAGCAGTTCTTC.

This rearrangement joins TRBV19 to TRBJ1-2; 7 nucleotides align to TRBD1. With 7 bases clipped from V and 3 bases from J, the junction kept 5 bases outside the gene matches. The CDR3 runs to 13 residues. The germline gives CDR1 LNHDA, CDR2 SQIVND (reference sequence). As DNA, the CDR3 is TGTGCCAGTACCAGGGGACAGTACTATGGCTACACCTTC. Translated, it gives CASTRGQYYGYTF. Looking up the rest from reference TRBV19 and TRBJ1-2 gives the full variable domain: DGGITQSPKYLFRKEGQNVTLSCEQNLNHDAMYWYRQDPGQGLRLIYYSQIVNDFQKGDIAEGYSVSREKKESFPLTVTSAQKNPTAFYLCASTRGQYYGYTFGSGTRLTVV.

The chain couples TRBV4-1 to TRBJ1-4; D not resolved. CDR1 and CDR2 from the germline V gene are MGHRA and YSYEKL. V was trimmed by 4 bases and J by 8 bases, leaving 20 bases between them. The CDR3 runs to 16 residues. CDR3 in amino acids: CASSLAGAGRVEKLFF. For the CDR3, the DNA is TGCGCCAGCAGCCTGGCGGGTGCGGGAAGAGTGGAAAAACTGTTTTTT.

The V gene is TRBV20-1, the J gene TRBJ2-5; D gene uncertain. V lost 7 bases and J 0 bases, leaving 3 bases between the germline ends. Germline CDR1 is DFQATT and CDR2 is SNEGSKA (reference sequence). The CDR3 runs 10 residues. CDR3 sequence (DNA): TGCAGTGTGTACCAAGAGACCCAGTACTTC. It encodes CSVYQETQYF.

J is TRBJ2-7 and V is TRBV5-1; TRBD2 matches at 11 bases. J lost 7 bases, V lost 1 base, and 4 bases had no gene match. Per germline, CDR1 SGHRS and CDR2 YFSETQ. The CDR3 consists of 14 residues. CDR3 in DNA: TGCGCCAGCAGCTTGACTAGCGGGAGTTGGGAGCAGTACTTC. Its translation: CASSLTSGSWEQYF.

The chain combines TRBV20-1 with TRBJ2-7; D may correspond to TRBD1 or TRBD2 (5 bases each). CDR1 is DFQATT, CDR2 SNEGSKA, per germline (reference sequence). This CDR3 has 15 residues. The ends were cut back, 6 bases at V and 2 bases at J, with 20 bases in the middle. The CDR3 reads CSAYEVGDPPYEQYF. CDR3 nucleotides: TGCAGTGCCTACGAAGTCGGGGACCCACCCTACGAGCAGTACTTC.

This chain uses TRBV6-1 with TRBJ1-4; 8 bases agree with TRBD1. The ends lost 6 bases at V and 4 bases at J; junction bases unmatched: 7. The CDR3 totals 15 residues. Germline loops: CDR1 MNHNS, CDR2 SASEGT. For the CDR3, the DNA is TGTGCCAGCAGCCCATCGGACAGGGATAATGAAAAACTGTTTTTT. This gives the protein CASSPSDRDNEKLFF.

J is TRBJ1-2 and V is TRBV7-2; D remains ambiguous. The V gene's germline CDR1 is SGHTA and CDR2 FQGNSA. V gave up 5 bases and J gave up 2 bases, with 12 bases separating them. The CDR3 has 14 residues. The CDR3 DNA is TGTGCCAGCAGCGCAGAGGTCCAAAACTATGGCTACACCTTC. Encoded protein: CASSAEVQNYGYTF.

This clonotype showed up just a few times. CDR3 sequence reads: CASSLSRTTYTDTQYF. CDR3 DNA sequence: TGTGCCAGCAGCTTATCCAGGACTACCTACACAGATACGCAGTATTTT. The chain recombines TRBV7-9 with TRBJ2-3; D perhaps matches TRBD2 (6 bases). CDR3 length: 16 residues. Germline values: CDR1 SEHNR, CDR2 FQNEAQ (reference sequence). The V and J ends lost 2 bases and 2 bases respectively, with 14 bases between them.

This clonotype has a handful of counts. The V call is TRBV6-1, the J call TRBJ1-4; no clear D gene. Germline loops: CDR1 MNHNS, CDR2 SASEGT. This CDR3 is built from 14 residues. V lost 6 bases to trimming and J lost 0 bases, with 8 bases between them. For the CDR3, the DNA is TGTGCCAGCAGAGACGGGGCAACTAATGAAAAACTGTTTTTT. The encoded protein is CASRDGATNEKLFF.

This clonotype was counted between two and nine times. CDR3 DNA: TGTGCCAGCGGTCGCCACAGGGGTCGAGAGACCCAGTACTTC. This translates into CASGRHRGRETQYF. V and J are TRBV28 and TRBJ2-5, with 7 nucleotides matching TRBD1. This CDR3 is 14 amino acids long. CDR1 is MDHEN, CDR2 SYDVKM, per germline. J lost 4 bases, V lost 8 bases, and 10 bases had no gene match. The entire variable domain, with the rest obtained from reference TRBV28 and TRBJ2-5, is as follows: DVKVTQSSRYLVKRTGEKVFLECVQDMDHENMFWYRQDPGLGLRLIYFSYDVKMKEKGDIPEGYSVSREKKERFSLILESASTNQTSMYLCASGRHRGRETQYFGPGTRLLVL.